The next 15 T cell receptor beta chains were all read from a single sample in a study of blood T cell repertoires in COVID-19. Data came from immunoSEQ multiplex PCR; TCRdb stores just in-frame clones and leaves some out. The profile shows 80,000 to 130,000 clones, approximately 88% of them singletons. The sample was peripheral blood. The receptor source for this set is a woman in her fifties or sixties with acute or convalescent COVID-19.

The chain joins TRBV6-1 to TRBJ2-7; D is possibly TRBD1 (5 bases). V lost 1 base, J lost 3 bases, and 10 bases lay in between. From germline, CDR1 is MNHNS and CDR2 SASEGT. The CDR3 totals 14 residues. Here the CDR3 DNA reads TGTGCCAGCAGTGAAGGGGGCCTGAACTACGAGCAGTACGTC. Amino acids: CASSEGGLNYEQYV.

This chain joins TRBV5-6 and TRBJ1-2; maybe TRBD1 (5 bases). The CDR3 runs to 13 residues. Germline assignment: CDR1 SGHDT and CDR2 YYEEEE. V was shortened by 3 bases and J by 6 bases, with 12 bases between the two germline ends. CDR3 residues: CASSSGRGNGYTF. The CDR3 region has the DNA TGTGCCAGCAGCTCGGGACGGGGGAATGGCTACACCTTC.

CDR3 loop: CASSQELQETQYF. DNA of the CDR3: TGTGCCAGCAGCCAAGAGCTACAAGAGACCCAGTACTTC. The genes are TRBV4-2 and TRBJ2-5; the D is unclear. Trimming pared 0 bases from V and 2 bases from J, leaving 4 bases between. Looked up from germline, CDR1 is LGHNA and CDR2 is YNFKEQ. The length of the CDR3 is 13 residues.

This sequence joins TRBV6-5 and TRBJ1-4; D ambiguous. CDR1 is MNHEY, CDR2 SVGAGI, per germline. The CDR3 is 15 amino acids. The V end lost 6 bases, the J end lost 0 bases, and 11 bases lay between the germline ends. CDR3 protein: CASSRAGATNEKLFF. CDR3 DNA: TGTGCCAGCAGCCGCGCAGGTGCAACTAATGAAAAACTGTTTTTT.

The chain recombines TRBV4-1 with TRBJ2-3, with 10 bases aligning to TRBD2. There are 17 residues in the CDR3. The trim removed 5 bases at V and 4 bases at J, leaving 12 bases unmatched. CDR1 and CDR2 (germline): MGHRA, YSYEKL. The DNA of the CDR3 is TGCGCCAGCAGCGGGCGGACTAGCGGCCTGGGGGCAGATACGCAGTATTTT. Protein: CASSGRTSGLGADTQYF.

The rearrangement links TRBV7-9 to TRBJ2-1, with 8 bases fitting TRBD1. The V segment lost 3 bases and the J segment 5 bases; nucleotides outside the gene matches: 9. The CDR3 contains 16 residues. CDR1 is SEHNR, CDR2 FQNEAQ, per germline (reference sequence). CDR3 in DNA: TGTGCCAGCAGCTTCGATCAGGGGGCGTGGGACAATGAGCAGTTCTTC. This sequence encodes CASSFDQGAWDNEQFF. The whole variable domain, remainder taken from reference TRBV7-9 and TRBJ2-1, is DTGVSQNPRHKITKRGQNVTFRCDPISEHNRLYWYRQTLGQGPEFLTYFQNEAQLEKSRLLSDRFSAERPKGSFSTLEIQRTEQGDSAMYLCASSFDQGAWDNEQFFGPGTRLTVL.

The rearrangement joins TRBV5-4 to TRBJ1-6, with a weak D call TRBD1 (6 bases). In germline, CDR1 is SGHNT, CDR2 YYREEE (reference sequence). Deletions cut 4 bases from V and 5 bases from J, with 13 bases between. The CDR3 runs 15 residues. CDR3 region: CASSRTGTNNSPLHF. The CDR3 DNA is TGTGCCAGCAGCCGTACCGGGACAAATAATTCACCCCTCCACTTT.

The chain joins TRBV3-1 (or the pseudogene TRBV3-2) to TRBJ1-4; 9 bases are a match to TRBD1. Germline trimming cut 4 bases from V and 8 bases from J; bases unmatched to any gene: 5. Germline loops: CDR1 LGHDT, CDR2 YNNKEL (reference sequence). This CDR3 region has 14 residues. CDR3 in amino acids: CASSLQGAREKLFF. The CDR3 DNA reads as TGTGCCAGCAGCCTACAGGGGGCACGGGAAAAACTGTTTTTT.

The chain has TRBV7-9 and TRBJ2-2; weak D call: TRBD1 (5 bases). The CDR3 is made up of 14 amino acids. CDR1 and CDR2 from the germline V gene are SEHNR and FQNEAQ (reference sequence). V lost 3 bases and J lost 2, with 7 bases in between. In nucleotides, the CDR3 is TGTGCCAGCAGCTTCGACAGAAACACCGGGGAGCTGTTTTTT. It is translated as CASSFDRNTGELFF.

This chain joins TRBV11-1 and TRBJ2-5; TRBD1 is a possible D gene (7 bases). Per the germline V gene, CDR1 is SGHAT and CDR2 is FQDESV (reference sequence). CDR3 length: 14 residues. Trimming took 5 bases from V and 2 from J, leaving 12 bases between them. The CDR3 coding sequence is TGTGCCAGCAGCCGGGGGACAGTACAAGAGACCCAGTACTTC. The encoded protein is CASSRGTVQETQYF.

V usage is TRBV7-6 and J usage is TRBJ2-1; 12 positions match TRBD2. With 5 bases clipped from V and 3 bases from J, the junction kept 17 bases outside the gene matches. Germline loops: CDR1 SGHVS, CDR2 FNYEAQ. This CDR3 spans 20 amino acids. The CDR3 loop reads CASSPPSLLAGGPNYNEQFF. CDR3 nucleotide sequence: TGTGCCAGCAGCCCTCCCTCATTACTAGCGGGAGGACCTAACTACAATGAGCAGTTCTTC.

This clone was seen only once. The sample holds other DNA sequences that translate to the same CDR3. The chain employs TRBV3-1 (or the pseudogene TRBV3-2) and TRBJ2-5; D is ambiguous. Per the germline V gene, CDR1 is LGHDT and CDR2 is YNNKEL (reference sequence). Trimming took off 0 bases at V and 2 bases at J, with 10 bases between the two ends. The CDR3 consists of 15 residues. CDR3 sequence reads: CASSQDWRGQETQYF. For the CDR3, the DNA is TGTGCCAGCAGCCAAGATTGGAGAGGACAAGAGACCCAGTACTTC.

The chain recombines TRBV29-1 with TRBJ1-2, with D perhaps TRBD1 (5 bases). Trimming removed 6 bases from V and 4 bases from J, with 12 bases in between. The CDR3 is 12 amino acids. From germline, CDR1 is SQVTM and CDR2 ANQGSEA. The CDR3 sequence: CSVLGTFYGYTF. The CDR3 coding sequence is TGCAGCGTCCTCGGGACTTTCTATGGCTACACCTTC.

The rearrangement joins TRBV6-5 to TRBJ1-2; 7 bases are shared with TRBD1. Germline lookup yields CDR1 MNHEY and CDR2 SVGAGI. V gave up 0 bases and J gave up 8 bases; unmatched junction bases: 12. This CDR3 is 16 amino acids long. CDR3 in amino acids: CASSYSRSGGADGYTF. The CDR3 region has the DNA TGTGCCAGCAGTTACTCGAGATCAGGGGGAGCGGACGGCTACACCTTC.

The J gene is TRBJ1-2, the V gene TRBV10-3; TRBD1 matches 7 bases. The CDR3 spans 13 residues. The junction had 7 bases not matched to a gene; V was cut back by 5 bases and J by 7 bases. In germline, CDR1 is ENHRY, CDR2 SYGVKD. As DNA, the CDR3 is TGTGCCATCAGTCCCGACAGGGAGAGTGGCTACACCTTC. Translation gives CAISPDRESGYTF.